The clone carrying this T cell receptor beta chain turned up a few times. Amplification of TCR beta CDR3 regions was performed using RNA transcripts as template. RT-PCR in the first round (using the HTBI primer set) targeted the TCR CDR3. TCRdb ran MiXCR on the multiplex PCR reads and lists one entry per CDR3 protein. The sample gives about 290,000 distinct CDR3 sequences, roughly 15% of which show up once; approximately 35% is in the top ten. Thyroid ultrasound, orbital computed tomography, clinical symptoms, and serum thyroxine and TRAb underpinned diagnoses. From germline, CDR1 is SQVTM and CDR2 ANQGSEA. Unmatched junction bases numbered 4, after V lost 4 bases and J lost 3 bases. The CDR3 covers 13 residues. The sample originates from a study of T cells in Graves' hyperthyroidism and ophthalmopathy. Study-level information: Upon initial diagnosis and before any treatment, peripheral blood was collected.

This receptor was obtained from a man younger than 45 with Graves' hyperthyroidism. The V and J genes are TRBV29-1 and TRBJ2-7; TRBD2 aligns across 9 bases. The sample was blood. The CDR3 coding sequence is TGCAGCGTTGTTAGCGGGAGAAGCTACGAGCAGTACTTC. It codes for CSVVSGRSYEQYF.